The 32 T cell receptor beta chains below come from one sample, sequenced in a study of blood T cell repertoires in COVID-19. Assay used: immunoSEQ multiplex PCR; TCRdb lists only in-frame clones, some missing. Among 350,000 to 450,000 clones listed, about 85% were seen once. Sequenced material: peripheral blood. These receptors came from a young woman with acute or convalescent COVID-19.

The gene calls are TRBV12-3 or TRBV12-4 and TRBJ1-1; the D is unclear. The CDR3 runs 13 residues. Trimming removed 1 base at V and 4 bases at J, with 7 bases between. The CDR3 is CASSLGGSTEAFF. CDR3 sequence (DNA): TGTGCCAGCAGTTTAGGAGGTAGCACTGAAGCTTTCTTT.

The genes are TRBV3-1 (or the pseudogene TRBV3-2) and TRBJ2-7; the match to TRBD1 covers 10 bases. V was clipped by 1 base and J by 1 base; unmatched bases: 7. The CDR3 has 17 residues. Germline lookup yields CDR1 LGHDT and CDR2 YNNKEL (reference sequence). CDR3 residues: CASSQAGGTGASYEQYF. CDR3 DNA: TGTGCCAGCAGCCAAGCCGGCGGGACAGGGGCGTCCTACGAGCAGTACTTC.

The rearrangement uses TRBV28 and TRBJ2-1; D gene unclear. The V end was cut by 7 bases, the J end by 0 bases, with 10 bases between. This CDR3 is built from 14 residues. Germline CDR1 and CDR2: MDHEN and SYDVKM. CDR3: CASTTGFSYNEQFF. The CDR3, as DNA: TGTGCCAGCACTACCGGGTTCTCCTACAATGAGCAGTTCTTC.

The chain uses TRBV4-1 and TRBJ1-4, with D perhaps TRBD1 (6 bases). With 4 bases removed from V and 6 bases from J, the gap between germline ends came to 15 bases. The CDR3 runs 15 residues. The germline V gene has CDR1 MGHRA and CDR2 YSYEKL. The CDR3 sequence is CASSLTGRSDEKLFF. The CDR3 DNA is TGCGCCAGCAGCCTTACAGGGCGTTCGGATGAAAAACTGTTTTTT.

This sequence joins TRBV29-1 and TRBJ1-5, with TRBD1 matching 9 bases. The CDR3 has 14 amino acids. The J segment lost 4 bases and the V segment lost 3 bases, leaving 4 bases of the junction unmatched. Germline lookup yields CDR1 SQVTM and CDR2 ANQGSEA. CDR3 residues: CSVEDRGGNQPQHF. The CDR3, as DNA: TGCAGCGTTGAGGACAGGGGAGGAAATCAGCCCCAGCATTTT.

The chain is built from TRBV7-9 and TRBJ1-1; the D is unclear. The germline gives CDR1 SEHNR, CDR2 FQNEAQ (reference sequence). This CDR3 has 12 amino acids. The V end lost 2 bases, the J end lost 9 bases, and 10 bases lay between the germline ends. The CDR3 is CASSLSQAKAFF. The DNA of the CDR3 is TGTGCCAGCAGCTTAAGTCAGGCTAAAGCTTTCTTT.

V is TRBV11-2 and J is TRBJ2-2; 8 bases are shared with TRBD1. The CDR3 loop spans 14 amino acids. From germline, CDR1 is SGHAT and CDR2 FQNNGV. V shed 6 bases and J 4 bases; nucleotides not matched to a gene: 4. Here the CDR3 DNA reads TGTGCCAGCAGTCAAACAGGGGGCACCGGGGAGCTGTTTTTT. Its translation: CASSQTGGTGELFF.

V gene TRBV27 combines with J gene TRBJ2-3, with TRBD2 matching 10 bases. The trim removed 3 bases at V and 3 bases at J, leaving 9 bases unmatched. Per the germline V gene, CDR1 is MNHEY and CDR2 is SMNVEV (reference sequence). This CDR3 has 17 amino acids. The CDR3 coding sequence is TGTGCCAGCAGTTTTATAGGGCTAGCGGGAGCGACAGATACGCAGTATTTT. It yields the protein CASSFIGLAGATDTQYF.

V is TRBV24-1 and J is TRBJ1-3; D is possibly TRBD1 (6 bases). This CDR3 comprises 14 residues. Germline-derived CDR1 and CDR2 are KGHDR and SFDVKD. Trimming stripped 4 bases from V and 3 bases from J, with 9 bases between. In DNA, the CDR3 is TGTGCCACCAGTGAGGGACACAGTGGAAACACCATATATTTT. Encoded protein: CATSEGHSGNTIYF.

V and J are TRBV5-1 and TRBJ1-1; perhaps TRBD1 as D (5 bases). The CDR3 runs 14 residues. Trimming shortened V by 6 bases and J by 7 bases, and 19 bases separated the two germline ends. CDR1 and CDR2 (germline): SGHRS, YFSETQ. The CDR3 reads CASNPERGMGEAFF. DNA of the CDR3: TGCGCCAGCAACCCCGAGCGGGGGATGGGTGAAGCTTTCTTT.

Written as DNA, the CDR3 is TGTGCCAGCAGTTTAGACAATAACTATGGCTACACCTTC. This encodes CASSLDNNYGYTF. The rearrangement links TRBV12-3 or TRBV12-4 to TRBJ1-2; D gene unclear. This CDR3 is built from 13 residues. The V end lost 1 base, the J end lost 1 base, and 4 bases lay between the germline ends.

This clone was counted once. This may be a read error, as it is one base from a much larger clone. Other DNA sequences in this sample translate to the same CDR3. The DNA of the CDR3 is TGTGCCAGCAGCTTAGGAGGGAACACTGAAGCTTTCTTT. Residues: CASSLGGNTEAFF. This chain uses TRBV5-6 with TRBJ1-1; D not resolved. Trimming left V 2 bases short and J 1 base short, with 6 bases between. Germline V gene sequence: CDR1 SGHDT, CDR2 YYEEEE. The CDR3 loop spans 13 amino acids.

This chain uses TRBV5-1 with TRBJ2-1; 8 nucleotides match TRBD2. The CDR3 spans 17 residues. In germline, CDR1 is SGHRS, CDR2 YFSETQ. Unmatched junction bases numbered 13, after V lost 0 bases and J lost 8 bases. This CDR3 reads CASSLAVREGPFDEQFF. The CDR3 DNA follows: TGCGCCAGCAGCTTGGCCGTACGGGAGGGCCCCTTCGATGAGCAGTTCTTC. Looking up the rest from reference TRBV5-1 and TRBJ2-1 gives the full variable domain: KAGVTQTPRYLIKTRGQQVTLSCSPISGHRSVSWYQQTPGQGLQFLFEYFSETQRNKGNFPGRFSGRQFSNSRSEMNVSTLELGDSALYLCASSLAVREGPFDEQFFGPGTRLTVL.

This chain joins TRBV27 and TRBJ2-3; 11 bases match TRBD2. The CDR3 is 17 amino acids. V lost 5 bases and J lost 0; bases outside the gene matches: 7. In germline, CDR1 is MNHEY, CDR2 SMNVEV (reference sequence). The CDR3 DNA follows: TGTGCCAGCAGTCGGGGGACTAGCGGTTCTAGCACAGATACGCAGTATTTT. This sequence encodes CASSRGTSGSSTDTQYF.

V usage is TRBV7-3 and J usage is TRBJ2-1, with 7 nucleotides matching TRBD2. From germline, CDR1 is SGHTA and CDR2 FQGTGA. This CDR3 has 13 amino acids. The V gene end was trimmed by 4 bases and the J gene end by 9 bases; junction bases not matched to a gene: 6. The CDR3 coding sequence is TGTGCCAGCAGCTGGGGAGGGGATGGTGAGCAGTTCTTC. Its translation: CASSWGGDGEQFF.

J is TRBJ2-3 and V is TRBV20-1; no clear D. Germline lookup yields CDR1 DFQATT and CDR2 SNEGSKA (reference sequence). This CDR3 region has 10 residues. Between the trimmed V and J ends, which lost 3 bases and 6 bases, there was a span of 4 bases. The CDR3 DNA follows: TGCAGTGCTAGTTCGGATACGCAGTATTTT. Residues: CSASSDTQYF.

The gene calls are TRBV24-1 and TRBJ1-5; D is possibly TRBD1 (5 bases). This CDR3 spans 14 amino acids. Between the trimmed V and J ends, which lost 4 bases and 1 base, there was a span of 7 bases. From germline, CDR1 is KGHDR and CDR2 SFDVKD. As DNA, the CDR3 is TGTGCCACCAGTGAAGGGGCGAGCAATCAGCCCCAGCATTTT. This encodes CATSEGASNQPQHF.

The chain uses TRBV12-3 or TRBV12-4 and TRBJ2-5, with a weak D call TRBD2 (6 bases). This CDR3 comprises 13 residues. Trimming stripped 3 bases from V and 9 bases from J, with 14 bases between. CDR3: CASSFRRDAAQYF. Written as DNA, the CDR3 is TGTGCCAGCAGTTTTAGGCGGGACGCGGCCCAGTACTTC.

This sequence joins TRBV5-3 and TRBJ2-1; 7 bases line up with TRBD1. TRBV5-3 carries the ORF label, with uncertain function. This CDR3 comprises 14 residues. With V trimmed by 3 bases and J by 5 bases, 5 bases remained unmatched. The CDR3 DNA reads as TGTGCCAGAAGCTCAGGGGGTTCTCACAATGAGCAGTTCTTC. As protein: CARSSGGSHNEQFF.

The table lists this clone with a count of one. The genes are TRBV5-1 and TRBJ1-1; D ambiguous. Germline V gene lookup returns CDR1 SGHRS and CDR2 YFSETQ. V was trimmed by 1 base and J by 1 base, leaving 11 bases between them. This CDR3 is built from 15 residues. The CDR3 loop reads CASSLMEGGNTEAFF. Written as DNA, the CDR3 is TGCGCCAGCAGCTTGATGGAGGGCGGGAACACTGAAGCTTTCTTT.

The chain uses TRBV14 and TRBJ2-5, with D possibly matching TRBD2 (5 bases). The germline V gene has CDR1 SGHDN and CDR2 FVKESK. The V end was cut by 2 bases, the J end by 7 bases, with 8 bases between. This CDR3 has 12 amino acids. CDR3 coding DNA: TGTGCCAGCAGCCAAACCCGGGGGACCCAGTACTTC. This translates into CASSQTRGTQYF.

The rearrangement links TRBV2 to TRBJ2-7, with D perhaps TRBD2 (6 bases). Per the germline V gene, CDR1 is SNHLY and CDR2 is FYNNEI. The V end was cut by 5 bases, the J end by 0 bases, with 14 bases between. The CDR3 contains 15 residues. This chain's CDR3 is CASSRSGLSSYEQYF. The DNA for the CDR3 is TGTGCCAGCAGTCGAAGCGGGCTTAGCTCCTACGAGCAGTACTTC.

The genes are TRBV2 and TRBJ1-1; a weak D match, TRBD1 (6 bases). Per germline, CDR1 SNHLY and CDR2 FYNNEI. The CDR3 consists of 13 residues. Trimming shortened V by 6 bases and J by 4 bases, and 12 bases separated the two germline ends. The chain's CDR3 is CASSEGVGTEAFF. The CDR3 DNA reads TGTGCCAGCAGCGAGGGGGTTGGCACTGAAGCTTTCTTT.

CDR3 protein: CASSSRQLKGYEQYF. CDR3 in DNA: TGTGCCAGCAGCTCCCGACAGCTGAAAGGCTACGAGCAGTACTTC. The V and J genes are TRBV13 and TRBJ2-7, with TRBD1 as a possible D gene (5 bases). CDR1 and CDR2 (germline): PRHDT, FYEKMQ (reference sequence). V was cut by 4 bases and J by 3 bases, with 16 bases left in between. The CDR3 length is 15 residues.

The genes are TRBV3-1 (or the pseudogene TRBV3-2) and TRBJ1-5, with TRBD1 matching 8 bases. The junction had 0 bases not matched to a gene; V was cut back by 3 bases and J by 2 bases. The germline CDR1 and CDR2 sequences are LGHDT and YNNKEL (reference sequence). This CDR3 has 14 residues. This CDR3 is CASSQDRGNQPQHF. The CDR3 DNA follows: TGTGCCAGCAGCCAGGACAGGGGCAATCAGCCCCAGCATTTT.

V and J are TRBV4-2 and TRBJ1-6, with 7 bases that match TRBD1. Germline loops: CDR1 LGHNA, CDR2 YNFKEQ. The length of the CDR3 is 14 residues. V shed 2 bases and J 11 bases; nucleotides not matched to a gene: 6. The CDR3 region has the DNA TGTGCCAGCAGCCAAACAGGGGAAATTACACCCCTCCACTTT. Translating gives CASSQTGEITPLHF.

This clone was picked up a small number of times. The chain links TRBV5-1 to TRBJ2-1, with TRBD2 matching 9 bases. In germline, CDR1 is SGHRS, CDR2 YFSETQ. The CDR3 covers 15 residues. With V trimmed by 0 bases and J by 8 bases, 6 bases remained unmatched. CDR3 sequence (DNA): TGCGCCAGCAGCTTGGTCGCGGGAGGGCCGGATGAGCAGTTCTTC. Its protein is CASSLVAGGPDEQFF. The variable domain in full, with the rest retrieved from reference TRBV5-1 and TRBJ2-1, is KAGVTQTPRYLIKTRGQQVTLSCSPISGHRSVSWYQQTPGQGLQFLFEYFSETQRNKGNFPGRFSGRQFSNSRSEMNVSTLELGDSALYLCASSLVAGGPDEQFFGPGTRLTVL.

The chain links TRBV2 to TRBJ1-2, with D perhaps TRBD1 (5 bases). V was shortened by 3 bases and J by 6 bases, with 20 bases between the two germline ends. Germline CDR1 SNHLY, CDR2 FYNNEI. CDR3 length equals 16 residues. DNA of the CDR3: TGTGCCAGCAGTGAGCAGCTATCGGCAAGGGGCGATGGCTACACCTTC. This codes for CASSEQLSARGDGYTF.

The rearrangement uses TRBV7-9 and TRBJ1-4; a weak D match, TRBD1 (5 bases). CDR1 is SEHNR, CDR2 FQNEAQ, per germline (reference sequence). The ends were cut back, 2 bases at V and 6 bases at J, with 13 bases in the middle. The CDR3 runs to 15 residues. The chain's CDR3 is CASSLTGRRDEKLFF. The CDR3 coding sequence is TGTGCCAGCAGCTTAACGGGACGGAGGGATGAAAAACTGTTTTTT.

The rearrangement joins TRBV24-1 to TRBJ1-1; D ambiguous. There are 13 residues in the CDR3. V was trimmed by 3 bases and J by 3 bases, leaving 7 bases between them. Germline V gene lookup returns CDR1 KGHDR and CDR2 SFDVKD. The CDR3 protein is CATSDELDTEAFF. CDR3 DNA sequence: TGTGCCACCAGTGATGAGTTGGACACTGAAGCTTTCTTT.

This sequence joins TRBV19 and TRBJ1-3, with 11 positions matching TRBD1. V lost 6 bases, J lost 0 bases, and 13 bases stayed unmatched. From germline, CDR1 is LNHDA and CDR2 SQIVND (reference sequence). This CDR3 is built from 19 residues. The CDR3 sequence: CASSPRDRGSLSSGNTIYF. Here the CDR3 DNA reads TGTGCCAGTAGCCCTCGGGACAGGGGGTCGTTGAGCTCTGGAAACACCATATATTTT.

The chain joins TRBV27 to TRBJ2-5; 8 bases line up with TRBD2. Germline CDR1 reads MNHEY; CDR2 reads SMNVEV (reference sequence). The CDR3 spans 15 residues. V dropped 6 bases and J dropped 5; count of bases not matched to a gene: 11. The CDR3 DNA reads as TGTGCCAGCAGCTCGGGAGCGGGAGAGGTGGAGACCCAGTACTTC. Translating it yields CASSSGAGEVETQYF.